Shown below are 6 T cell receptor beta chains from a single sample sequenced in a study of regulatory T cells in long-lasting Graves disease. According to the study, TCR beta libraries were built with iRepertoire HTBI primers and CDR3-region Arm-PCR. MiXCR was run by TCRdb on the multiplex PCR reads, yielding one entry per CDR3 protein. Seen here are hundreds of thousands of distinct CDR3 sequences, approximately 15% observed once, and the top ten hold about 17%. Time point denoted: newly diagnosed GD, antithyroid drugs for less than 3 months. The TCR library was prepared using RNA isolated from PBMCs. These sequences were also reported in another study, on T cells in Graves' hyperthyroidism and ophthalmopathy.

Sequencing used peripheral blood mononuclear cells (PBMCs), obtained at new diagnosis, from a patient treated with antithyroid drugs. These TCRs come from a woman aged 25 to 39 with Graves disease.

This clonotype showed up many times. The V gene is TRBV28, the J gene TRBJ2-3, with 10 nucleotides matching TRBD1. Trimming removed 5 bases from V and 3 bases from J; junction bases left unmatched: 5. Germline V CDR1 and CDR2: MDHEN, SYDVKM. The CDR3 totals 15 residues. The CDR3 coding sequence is TGTGCCAGCAGTCCGGACAGGGGGGGGACAGATACGCAGTATTTT. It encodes CASSPDRGGTDTQYF. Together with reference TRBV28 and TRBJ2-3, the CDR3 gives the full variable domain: DVKVTQSSRYLVKRTGEKVFLECVQDMDHENMFWYRQDPGLGLRLIYFSYDVKMKEKGDIPEGYSVSREKKERFSLILESASTNQTSMYLCASSPDRGGTDTQYFGPGTRLTVL.

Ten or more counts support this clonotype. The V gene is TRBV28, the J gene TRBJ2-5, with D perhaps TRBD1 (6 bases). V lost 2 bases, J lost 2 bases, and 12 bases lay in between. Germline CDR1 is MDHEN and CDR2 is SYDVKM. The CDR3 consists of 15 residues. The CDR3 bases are TGTGCCAGCAGTTTACGGTCACAGGGTCAAGAGACCCAGTACTTC. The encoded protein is CASSLRSQGQETQYF.

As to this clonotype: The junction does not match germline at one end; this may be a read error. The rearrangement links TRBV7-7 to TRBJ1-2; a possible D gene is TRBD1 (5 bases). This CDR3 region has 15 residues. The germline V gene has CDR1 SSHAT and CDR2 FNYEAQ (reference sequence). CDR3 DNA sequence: TGTGCTAGCAGTTCCTTGGGGCCGACTGGGTATGGCTACACCTTC. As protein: CASSSLGPTGYGYTF.

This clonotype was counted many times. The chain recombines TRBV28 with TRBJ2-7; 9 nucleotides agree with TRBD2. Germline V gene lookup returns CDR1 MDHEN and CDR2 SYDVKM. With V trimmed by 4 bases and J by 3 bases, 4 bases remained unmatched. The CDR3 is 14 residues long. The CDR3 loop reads CASSSPAGGYEQYF. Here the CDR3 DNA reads TGTGCCAGCAGTTCCCCAGCGGGAGGCTACGAGCAGTACTTC. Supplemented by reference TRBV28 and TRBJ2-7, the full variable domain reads DVKVTQSSRYLVKRTGEKVFLECVQDMDHENMFWYRQDPGLGLRLIYFSYDVKMKEKGDIPEGYSVSREKKERFSLILESASTNQTSMYLCASSSPAGGYEQYFGPGTRLTVT.

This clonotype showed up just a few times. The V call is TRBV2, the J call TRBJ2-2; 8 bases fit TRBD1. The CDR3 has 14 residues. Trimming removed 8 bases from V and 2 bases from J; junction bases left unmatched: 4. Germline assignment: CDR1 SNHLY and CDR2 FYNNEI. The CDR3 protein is CASGQGLNTGELFF. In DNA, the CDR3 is TGTGCCAGCGGACAGGGTTTAAACACCGGGGAGCTGTTTTTT.

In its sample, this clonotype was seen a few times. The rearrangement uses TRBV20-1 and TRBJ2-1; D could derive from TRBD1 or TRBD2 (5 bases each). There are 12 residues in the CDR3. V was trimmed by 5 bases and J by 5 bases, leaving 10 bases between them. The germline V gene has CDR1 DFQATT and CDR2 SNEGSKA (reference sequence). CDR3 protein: CSAPRGHNEQFF. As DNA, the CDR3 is TGCAGTGCTCCCCGGGGCCACAATGAGCAGTTCTTC.